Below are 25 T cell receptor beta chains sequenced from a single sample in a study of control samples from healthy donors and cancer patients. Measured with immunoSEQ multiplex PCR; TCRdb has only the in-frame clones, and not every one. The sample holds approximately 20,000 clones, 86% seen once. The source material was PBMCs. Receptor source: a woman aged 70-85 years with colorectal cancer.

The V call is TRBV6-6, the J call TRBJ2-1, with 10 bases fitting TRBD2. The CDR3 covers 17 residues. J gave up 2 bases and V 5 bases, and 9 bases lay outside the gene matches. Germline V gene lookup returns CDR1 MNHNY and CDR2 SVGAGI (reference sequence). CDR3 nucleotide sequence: TGTGCCAGCAGTCCCGGGACTAGCGCGCCACCCTACAATGAGCAGTTCTTC. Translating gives CASSPGTSAPPYNEQFF.

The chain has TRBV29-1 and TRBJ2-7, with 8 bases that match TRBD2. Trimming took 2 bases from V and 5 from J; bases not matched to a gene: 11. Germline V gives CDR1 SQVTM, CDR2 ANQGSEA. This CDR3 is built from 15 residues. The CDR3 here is CSVESAGSGKDEQYF. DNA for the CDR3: TGCAGCGTTGAATCGGCCGGTAGCGGGAAGGACGAGCAGTACTTC.

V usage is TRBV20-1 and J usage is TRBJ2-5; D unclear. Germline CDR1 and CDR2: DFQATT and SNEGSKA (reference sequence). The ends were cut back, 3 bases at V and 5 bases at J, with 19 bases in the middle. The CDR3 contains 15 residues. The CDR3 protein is CSASVGQGLGETQYF. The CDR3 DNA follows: TGCAGTGCTAGTGTAGGTCAAGGGTTAGGGGAGACCCAGTACTTC.

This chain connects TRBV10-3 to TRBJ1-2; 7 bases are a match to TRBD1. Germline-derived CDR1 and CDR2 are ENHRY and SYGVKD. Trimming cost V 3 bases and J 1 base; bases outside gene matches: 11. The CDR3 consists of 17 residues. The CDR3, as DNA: TGTGCCATCAGTGAAATAGGGAGACAGGGAGGTAACTATGGCTACACCTTC. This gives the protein CAISEIGRQGGNYGYTF.

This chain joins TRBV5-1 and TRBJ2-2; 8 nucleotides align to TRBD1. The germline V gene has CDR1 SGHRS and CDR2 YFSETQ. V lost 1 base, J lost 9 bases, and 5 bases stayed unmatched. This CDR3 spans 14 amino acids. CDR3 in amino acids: CASSLLQGARELFF. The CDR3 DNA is TGCGCCAGCAGCTTGCTCCAGGGGGCTCGGGAGCTGTTTTTT.

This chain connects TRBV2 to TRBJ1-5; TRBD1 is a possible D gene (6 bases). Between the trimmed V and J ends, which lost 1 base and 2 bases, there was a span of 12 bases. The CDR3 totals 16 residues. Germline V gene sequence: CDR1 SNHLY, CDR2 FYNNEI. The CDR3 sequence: CASSEGGALGNQPQHF. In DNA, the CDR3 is TGTGCCAGCAGTGAAGGGGGGGCCCTCGGCAATCAGCCCCAGCATTTT. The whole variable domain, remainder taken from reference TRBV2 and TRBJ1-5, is EPEVTQTPSHQVTQMGQEVILRCVPISNHLYFYWYRQILGQKVEFLVSFYNNEISEKSEIFDDQFSVERPDGSNFTLKIRSTKLEDSAMYFCASSEGGALGNQPQHFGDGTRLSIL.

This CDR3 reads CASRRRGTSTPDTQYF. Written as DNA, the CDR3 is TGCGCCAGCAGGCGTAGAGGGACTTCAACACCAGATACGCAGTATTTT. This rearrangement joins TRBV10-1 to TRBJ2-3, with D possibly matching TRBD2 (6 bases). Germline CDR1 WNHNN, CDR2 SYGVQD (reference sequence). V lost 6 bases, J lost 4 bases, and 20 bases lay in between. This CDR3 has 16 residues.

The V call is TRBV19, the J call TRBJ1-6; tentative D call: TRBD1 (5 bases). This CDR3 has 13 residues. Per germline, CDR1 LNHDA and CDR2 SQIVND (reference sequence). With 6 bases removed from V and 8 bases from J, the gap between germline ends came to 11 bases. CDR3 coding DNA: TGTGCCAGTAGGGGGCCAGGTGATTCACCCCTCCACTTT. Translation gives CASRGPGDSPLHF.

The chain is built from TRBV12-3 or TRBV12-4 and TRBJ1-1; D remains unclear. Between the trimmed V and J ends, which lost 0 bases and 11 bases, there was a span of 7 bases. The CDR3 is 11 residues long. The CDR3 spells CASSLARRAFF. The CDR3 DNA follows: TGTGCCAGCAGTTTAGCGCGACGGGCTTTCTTT.

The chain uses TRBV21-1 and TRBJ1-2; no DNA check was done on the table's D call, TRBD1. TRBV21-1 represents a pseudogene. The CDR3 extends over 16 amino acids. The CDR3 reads CASALKQGINDYGYTF. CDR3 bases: TGTGCCAGCGCCCTAAAACAGGGAATAAACGACTATGGCTACACCTTC.

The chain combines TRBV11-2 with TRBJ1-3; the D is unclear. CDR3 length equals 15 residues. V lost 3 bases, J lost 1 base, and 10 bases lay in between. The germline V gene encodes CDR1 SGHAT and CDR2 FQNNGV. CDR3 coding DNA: TGTGCCAGCAGCTTGTCGCAAGGGTCTGGAAACACCATATATTTT. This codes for CASSLSQGSGNTIYF.

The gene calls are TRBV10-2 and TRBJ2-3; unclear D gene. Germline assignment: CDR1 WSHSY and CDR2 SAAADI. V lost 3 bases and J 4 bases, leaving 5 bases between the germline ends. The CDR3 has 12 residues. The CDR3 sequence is CASSEQSDTQYF. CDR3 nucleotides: TGCGCCAGCAGTGAACAGTCAGATACGCAGTATTTT.

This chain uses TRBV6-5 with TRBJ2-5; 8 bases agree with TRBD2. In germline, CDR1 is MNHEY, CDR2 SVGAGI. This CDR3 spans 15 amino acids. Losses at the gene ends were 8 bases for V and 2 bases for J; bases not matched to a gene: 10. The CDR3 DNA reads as TGTGCCAGCTTCCCGCGGGGGGCGCGGCAAGAGACCCAGTACTTC. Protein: CASFPRGARQETQYF.

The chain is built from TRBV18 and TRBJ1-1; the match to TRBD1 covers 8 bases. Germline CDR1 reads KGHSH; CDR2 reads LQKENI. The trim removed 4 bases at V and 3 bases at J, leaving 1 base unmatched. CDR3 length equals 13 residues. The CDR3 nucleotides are TGTGCCAGCTCACTGGACAGGGACACTGAAGCTTTCTTT. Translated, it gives CASSLDRDTEAFF.

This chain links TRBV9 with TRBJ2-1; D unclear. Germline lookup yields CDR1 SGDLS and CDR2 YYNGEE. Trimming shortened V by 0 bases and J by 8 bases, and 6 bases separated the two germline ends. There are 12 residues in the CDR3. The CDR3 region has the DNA TGTGCCAGCAGCGTAGGTCGGGATGAGCAGTTCTTC. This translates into CASSVGRDEQFF.

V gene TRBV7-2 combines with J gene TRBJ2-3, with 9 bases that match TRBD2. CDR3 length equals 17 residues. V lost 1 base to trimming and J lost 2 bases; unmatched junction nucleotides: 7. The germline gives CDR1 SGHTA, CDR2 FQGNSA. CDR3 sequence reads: CASSLGPLAGFTDTQYF. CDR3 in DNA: TGTGCCAGCAGCTTAGGTCCCCTAGCGGGGTTCACAGATACGCAGTATTTT. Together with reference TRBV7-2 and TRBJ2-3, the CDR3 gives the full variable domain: GAGVSQSPSNKVTEKGKDVELRCDPISGHTALYWYRQSLGQGLEFLIYFQGNSAPDKSGLPSDRFSAERTGGSVSTLTIQRTQQEDSAVYLCASSLGPLAGFTDTQYFGPGTRLTVL.

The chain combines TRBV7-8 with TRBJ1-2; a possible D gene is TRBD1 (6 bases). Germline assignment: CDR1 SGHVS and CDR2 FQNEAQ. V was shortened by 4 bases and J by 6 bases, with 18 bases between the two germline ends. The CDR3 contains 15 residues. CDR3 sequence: CASSSFGGQRDGYTF. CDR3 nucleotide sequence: TGTGCCAGCAGCTCCTTTGGGGGGCAGAGAGATGGCTACACCTTC.

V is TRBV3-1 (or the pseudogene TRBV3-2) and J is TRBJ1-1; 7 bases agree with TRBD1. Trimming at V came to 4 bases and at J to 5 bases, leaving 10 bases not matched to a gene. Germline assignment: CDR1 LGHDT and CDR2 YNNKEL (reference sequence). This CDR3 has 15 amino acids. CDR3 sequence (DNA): TGTGCCAGCAGCCTCAAAGGGGGCCGGCGGACTGAAGCTTTCTTT. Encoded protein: CASSLKGGRRTEAFF.

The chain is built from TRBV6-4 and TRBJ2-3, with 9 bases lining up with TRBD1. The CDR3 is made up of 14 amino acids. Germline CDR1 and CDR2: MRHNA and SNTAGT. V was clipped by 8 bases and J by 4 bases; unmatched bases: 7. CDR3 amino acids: CASSRQGEPDTQYF. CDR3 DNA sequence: TGTGCCAGCTCCAGACAGGGGGAGCCAGATACGCAGTATTTT.

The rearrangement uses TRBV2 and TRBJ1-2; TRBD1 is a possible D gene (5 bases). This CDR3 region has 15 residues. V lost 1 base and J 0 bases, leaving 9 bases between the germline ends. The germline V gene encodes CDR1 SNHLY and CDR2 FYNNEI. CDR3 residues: CASSEGDGANYGYTF. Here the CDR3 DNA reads TGTGCCAGCAGTGAAGGGGACGGAGCTAACTATGGCTACACCTTC. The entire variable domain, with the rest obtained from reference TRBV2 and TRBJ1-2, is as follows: EPEVTQTPSHQVTQMGQEVILRCVPISNHLYFYWYRQILGQKVEFLVSFYNNEISEKSEIFDDQFSVERPDGSNFTLKIRSTKLEDSAMYFCASSEGDGANYGYTFGSGTRLTVV.

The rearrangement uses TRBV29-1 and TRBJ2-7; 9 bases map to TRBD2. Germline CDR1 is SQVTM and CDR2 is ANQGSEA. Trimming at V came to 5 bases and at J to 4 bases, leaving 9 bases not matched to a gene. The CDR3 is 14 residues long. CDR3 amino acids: CSVLPGLAPYEQYF. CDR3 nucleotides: TGCAGCGTTCTTCCGGGACTAGCCCCTTACGAGCAGTACTTC.

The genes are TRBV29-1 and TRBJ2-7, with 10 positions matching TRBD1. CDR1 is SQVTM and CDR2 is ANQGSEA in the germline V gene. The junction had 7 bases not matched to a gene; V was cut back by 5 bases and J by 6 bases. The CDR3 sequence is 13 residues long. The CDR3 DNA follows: TGCAGCGTTCGGACAGGGGGTCCTACCGAGCAGTACTTC. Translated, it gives CSVRTGGPTEQYF.

CDR3 sequence: CASSMDRATEAFF. CDR3 coding DNA: TGTGCCAGCAGTATGGACAGGGCCACTGAAGCTTTCTTT. The chain is built from TRBV12-3 or TRBV12-4 and TRBJ1-1; 8 bases match TRBD1. With V trimmed by 5 bases and J by 4 bases, 3 bases remained unmatched. This CDR3 is 13 amino acids long.

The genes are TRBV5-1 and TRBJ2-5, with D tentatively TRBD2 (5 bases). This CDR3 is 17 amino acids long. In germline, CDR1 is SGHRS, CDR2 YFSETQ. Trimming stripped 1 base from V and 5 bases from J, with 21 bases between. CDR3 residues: CASSLSPRHSGAETQYF. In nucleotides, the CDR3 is TGCGCCAGCAGCTTGTCCCCGCGTCACAGCGGAGCGGAGACCCAGTACTTC.

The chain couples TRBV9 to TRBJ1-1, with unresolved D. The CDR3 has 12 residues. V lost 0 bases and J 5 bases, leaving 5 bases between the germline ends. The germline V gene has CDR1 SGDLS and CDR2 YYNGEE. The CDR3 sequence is CASSVGGTEAFF. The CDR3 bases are TGTGCCAGCAGCGTAGGTGGAACTGAAGCTTTCTTT.